The rows below give T cell receptor beta chains drawn from one sample of a study of blood T cell repertoires in COVID-19. The table came from immunoSEQ multiplex PCR; TCRdb's copy has only in-frame clones and leaves some out. The sample yields 210,000 or so clones, around 83% seen once. Sequencing was carried out using peripheral blood. These receptors were collected from a man aged 45-60 years with active or convalescent COVID-19. The CDR3 runs from the conserved cysteine through the conserved F or W. Each record gives: V gene, clone size, D gene, J gene, CDR3 DNA, CDR3 protein. A D gene is named only where the DNA matches it firmly. Only some rows state a clone size, as once, few, many or a class for expanded clones.

v_call: TRBV19; clone_size: .; d_call: TRBD1; j_call: TRBJ1-6; cdr3_nt: TGTGCCAGTACCCCTGGACAGGGTTTTACTTCACCCCTCCACTTT; cdr3_aa: CASTPGQGFTSPLHF
v_call: TRBV29-1; clone_size: .; d_call: TRBD2; j_call: TRBJ2-3; cdr3_nt: TGCACGGTCGGGGGGGCCCGAGATACGCAGTATTTT; cdr3_aa: CTVGGARDTQYF
v_call: TRBV5-1; clone_size: .; d_call: TRBD1; j_call: TRBJ1-5; cdr3_nt: TGCGCCAGCAGCGACGGACAGGGGGGTCAGCCCCAGCATTTT; cdr3_aa: CASSDGQGGQPQHF
v_call: TRBV6-5; clone_size: few; d_call: TRBD1; j_call: TRBJ1-2; cdr3_nt: TGTGCCAGCAGAGGCCCTGACAGGGCCGGCGGCTACACCTTC; cdr3_aa: CASRGPDRAGGYTF
v_call: TRBV6-6; clone_size: .; d_call: TRBD1; j_call: TRBJ2-7; cdr3_nt: TGTGCCAGCAGTCGAGACAGGGCCTTCTACGAGCAGTACTTC; cdr3_aa: CASSRDRAFYEQYF
v_call: TRBV12-3/TRBV12-4; clone_size: .; d_call: .; j_call: TRBJ1-1; cdr3_nt: TGTGCCAGCAATGACAGGTACACTGAAGCTTTCTTT; cdr3_aa: CASNDRYTEAFF
v_call: TRBV30; clone_size: .; d_call: .; j_call: TRBJ2-7; cdr3_nt: TGTGCCTGGAGTGAGGGGGGGGCACGCGAGCAGTACTTC; cdr3_aa: CAWSEGGAREQYF
v_call: TRBV10-3; clone_size: .; d_call: .; j_call: TRBJ1-1; cdr3_nt: TGTGCCACCAAAGTAGACACTGAAGCTTTCTTT; cdr3_aa: CATKVDTEAFF
v_call: TRBV7-9; clone_size: .; d_call: TRBD1; j_call: TRBJ1-2; cdr3_nt: TGTGCCAGCAGCCCAAGGACAGGTGCCGGCCCCCCTGGTGGCTACACCTTC; cdr3_aa: CASSPRTGAGPPGGYTF
v_call: TRBV19; clone_size: .; d_call: .; j_call: TRBJ1-1; cdr3_nt: TGTGCCAGTAGCAGAGACATCTCTGCTTTCTTT; cdr3_aa: CASSRDISAFF
v_call: TRBV28; clone_size: .; d_call: .; j_call: TRBJ1-1; cdr3_nt: TGTGCCAGCAGCCAAACAGGAAGGATGAACACTGAAGCTTTCTTT; cdr3_aa: CASSQTGRMNTEAFF
v_call: TRBV27; clone_size: .; d_call: .; j_call: TRBJ1-5; cdr3_nt: TGTGCCAGCCCGTCCGGCGGAGCTAGCAATCAGCCCCAGCATTTT; cdr3_aa: CASPSGGASNQPQHF
v_call: TRBV10-2; clone_size: .; d_call: .; j_call: TRBJ2-3; cdr3_nt: TGCGCCAGCAGTGAAAGCCTAAGCACAGATACGCAGTATTTT; cdr3_aa: CASSESLSTDTQYF
v_call: TRBV5-5; clone_size: .; d_call: .; j_call: TRBJ1-2; cdr3_nt: TGTGCCAGCAGCACGTACAGGGATCGGGGCTACACCTTC; cdr3_aa: CASSTYRDRGYTF
v_call: TRBV5-1; clone_size: .; d_call: TRBD1; j_call: TRBJ2-7; cdr3_nt: TGCGCCAGCAGCTTAAATTCGGGACAGCTATACGAGCAGTACTTC; cdr3_aa: CASSLNSGQLYEQYF
v_call: TRBV9; clone_size: .; d_call: .; j_call: TRBJ2-3; cdr3_nt: TGTGCCAGCAGCGTAGGCAGGGGCACAGATACGCAGTATTTT; cdr3_aa: CASSVGRGTDTQYF
v_call: TRBV18; clone_size: once; d_call: .; j_call: TRBJ2-7; cdr3_nt: TGTGCCAGCTCACCATTGCCAGCGGCCTACGAGCAGTACTTC; cdr3_aa: CASSPLPAAYEQYF
v_call: TRBV25-1; clone_size: .; d_call: .; j_call: TRBJ2-7; cdr3_nt: TGTGCCAGCAGTGACATTTACGAGCAGTACTTC; cdr3_aa: CASSDIYEQYF
v_call: TRBV11-2; clone_size: .; d_call: .; j_call: TRBJ1-3; cdr3_nt: TGTGCCAGCAGCTTCTATGAAGGAAACACCATATATTTT; cdr3_aa: CASSFYEGNTIYF
v_call: TRBV27; clone_size: once; d_call: .; j_call: TRBJ1-2; cdr3_nt: TGTGCCAGCAGTTTAAAAGGCAGGTCAACGTATGGCTACACCTTC; cdr3_aa: CASSLKGRSTYGYTF
v_call: TRBV7-9; clone_size: .; d_call: .; j_call: TRBJ2-3; cdr3_nt: TGTGCCAGCAGCTTCGAGTTAACAGATACGCAGTATTTT; cdr3_aa: CASSFELTDTQYF
v_call: TRBV4-1; clone_size: .; d_call: TRBD2; j_call: TRBJ2-2; cdr3_nt: TGCGCCAGCAGCCAAGATAATAGCGGGGGGGCCGGCGGGGAGCTGTTTTTT; cdr3_aa: CASSQDNSGGAGGELFF